This T cell receptor beta chain stems from a study of T-cell reconstitution after alpha-beta-depleted transplantation in children. A library of TCRbeta sequences, prepared with unique molecular identifiers, was generated. TCRdb used MiXCR to reprocess the PCR reads, holding one entry per CDR3 protein. The data hold around 400,000 distinct CDR3 sequences, with about 20% observed a single time. Germline CDR1 reads SNHLY; CDR2 reads FYNNEI. Trimming shortened V by 4 bases and J by 0 bases, and 8 bases separated the two germline ends. The CDR3 spans 14 residues. The sequence derives from a human donor who donated a stem cell graft to a child with acute myeloid leukemia. The rearrangement joins TRBV2 to TRBJ2-3, with D hard to call. Sample: PBMCs from the stem cell graft donor, taken from the stem cell graft. This CDR3 is CASSVVDSTDTQYF. The CDR3 DNA reads TGTGCCAGCAGTGTGGTGGACAGCACAGATACGCAGTATTTT. Complete variable domain (other parts from reference TRBV2 and TRBJ2-3): EPEVTQTPSHQVTQMGQEVILRCVPISNHLYFYWYRQILGQKVEFLVSFYNNEISEKSEIFDDQFSVERPDGSNFTLKIRSTKLEDSAMYFCASSVVDSTDTQYFGPGTRLTVL.